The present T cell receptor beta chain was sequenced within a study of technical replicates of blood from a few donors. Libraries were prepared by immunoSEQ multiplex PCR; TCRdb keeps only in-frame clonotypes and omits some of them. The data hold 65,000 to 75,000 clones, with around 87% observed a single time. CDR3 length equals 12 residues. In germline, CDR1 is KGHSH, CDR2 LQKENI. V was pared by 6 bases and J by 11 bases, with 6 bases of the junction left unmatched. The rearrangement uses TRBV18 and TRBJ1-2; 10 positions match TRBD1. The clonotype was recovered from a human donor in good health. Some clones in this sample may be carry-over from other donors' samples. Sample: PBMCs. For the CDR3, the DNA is TGTGCCAGCTCGCCGGGGACAGGGGCATACACCTTC. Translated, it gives CASSPGTGAYTF.